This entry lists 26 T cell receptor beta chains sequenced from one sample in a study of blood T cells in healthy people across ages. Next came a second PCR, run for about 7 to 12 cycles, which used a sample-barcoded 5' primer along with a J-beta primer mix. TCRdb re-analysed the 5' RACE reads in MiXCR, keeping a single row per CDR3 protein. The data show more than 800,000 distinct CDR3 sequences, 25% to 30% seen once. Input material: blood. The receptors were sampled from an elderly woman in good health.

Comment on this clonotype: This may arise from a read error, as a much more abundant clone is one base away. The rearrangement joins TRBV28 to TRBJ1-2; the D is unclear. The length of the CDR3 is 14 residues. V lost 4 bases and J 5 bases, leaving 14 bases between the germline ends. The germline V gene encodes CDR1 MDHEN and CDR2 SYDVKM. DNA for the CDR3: TGTGCCAGCAGTTGCCCCGGGGAGAGATATGGCTACACCTTC. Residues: CASSCPGERYGYTF.

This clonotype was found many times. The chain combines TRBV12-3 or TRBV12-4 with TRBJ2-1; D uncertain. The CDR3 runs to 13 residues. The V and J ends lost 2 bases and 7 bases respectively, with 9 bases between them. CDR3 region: CASSLLRVNEQFF. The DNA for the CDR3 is TGTGCCAGCAGTTTATTACGGGTAAATGAGCAGTTCTTC.

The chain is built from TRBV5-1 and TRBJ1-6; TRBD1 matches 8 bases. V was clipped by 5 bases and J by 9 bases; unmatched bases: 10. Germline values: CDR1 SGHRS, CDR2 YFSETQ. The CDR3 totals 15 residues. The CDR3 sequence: CASSPGQGRGSPLHF. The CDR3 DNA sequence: TGCGCCAGCAGTCCTGGACAGGGAAGGGGTTCACCCCTCCACTTT.

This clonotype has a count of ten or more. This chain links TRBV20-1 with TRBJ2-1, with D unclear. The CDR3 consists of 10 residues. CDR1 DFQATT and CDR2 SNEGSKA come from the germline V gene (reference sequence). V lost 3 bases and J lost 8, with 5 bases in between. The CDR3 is CSASVDEQFF. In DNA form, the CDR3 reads TGCAGTGCTAGCGTTGATGAGCAGTTCTTC.

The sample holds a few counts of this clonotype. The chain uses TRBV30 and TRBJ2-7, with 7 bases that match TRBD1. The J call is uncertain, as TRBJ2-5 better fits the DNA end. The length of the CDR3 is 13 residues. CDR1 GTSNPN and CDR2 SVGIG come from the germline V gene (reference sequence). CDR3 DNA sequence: TGTGCCTGGGACCCGGGACAGAGGGAGACCCAGTACTTC. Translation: CAWDPGQRETQYF.

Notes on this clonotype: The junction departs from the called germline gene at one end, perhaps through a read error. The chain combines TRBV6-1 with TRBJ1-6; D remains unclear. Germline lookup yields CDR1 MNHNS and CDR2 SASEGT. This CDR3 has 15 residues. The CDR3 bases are TGTGCCAGCGGTGAAGCGGGCAGGCCTAATTCACCCCTCCACTTT. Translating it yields CASGEAGRPNSPLHF.

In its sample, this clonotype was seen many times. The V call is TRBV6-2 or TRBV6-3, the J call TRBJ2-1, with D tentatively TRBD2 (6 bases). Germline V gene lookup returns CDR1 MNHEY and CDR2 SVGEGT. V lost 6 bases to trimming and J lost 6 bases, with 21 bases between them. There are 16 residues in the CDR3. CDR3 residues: CASSSTRGGAGNEQFF. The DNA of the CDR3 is TGTGCCAGCAGCTCCACTCGCGGAGGGGCCGGCAATGAGCAGTTCTTC.

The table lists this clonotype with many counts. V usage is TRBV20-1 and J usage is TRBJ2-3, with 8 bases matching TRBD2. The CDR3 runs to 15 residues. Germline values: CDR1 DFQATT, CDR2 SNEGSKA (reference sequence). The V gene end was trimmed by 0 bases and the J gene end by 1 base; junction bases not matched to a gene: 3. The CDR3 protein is CSARDPAGGTDTQYF. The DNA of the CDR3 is TGCAGTGCTAGAGACCCAGCGGGGGGCACAGATACGCAGTATTTT.

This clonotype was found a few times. Here the CDR3 reads CASRAFRGTNEKLFF. The CDR3 DNA follows: TGTGCCAGCAGAGCTTTCAGGGGGACTAATGAAAAACTGTTTTTT. The chain uses TRBV12-3 or TRBV12-4 and TRBJ1-4, with 7 nucleotides matching TRBD1. Trimming cost V 6 bases and J 2 bases; bases outside gene matches: 6. CDR3 size: 15 residues.

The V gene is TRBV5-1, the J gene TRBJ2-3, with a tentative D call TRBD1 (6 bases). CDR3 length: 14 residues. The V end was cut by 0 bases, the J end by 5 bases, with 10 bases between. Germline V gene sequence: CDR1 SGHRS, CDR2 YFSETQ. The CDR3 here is CASSLDRVVDTQYF. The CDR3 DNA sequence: TGCGCCAGCAGCTTGGACAGGGTTGTAGATACGCAGTATTTT.

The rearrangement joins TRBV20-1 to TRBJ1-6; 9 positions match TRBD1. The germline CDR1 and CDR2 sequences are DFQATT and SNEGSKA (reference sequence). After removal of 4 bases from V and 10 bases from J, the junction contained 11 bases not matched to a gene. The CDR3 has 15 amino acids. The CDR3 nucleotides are TGCAGTGCTACACCATTCGACAGGGGGGTCTCACCCCTCCACTTT. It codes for CSATPFDRGVSPLHF.

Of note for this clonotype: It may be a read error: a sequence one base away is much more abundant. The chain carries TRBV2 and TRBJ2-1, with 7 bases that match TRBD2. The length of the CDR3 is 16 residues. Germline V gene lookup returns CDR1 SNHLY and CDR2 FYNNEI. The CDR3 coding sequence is TGTGCCAGCGACGCCCTGGGGTTAGCGGGCTACAGTGAGCAGTTCTTC. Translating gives CASDALGLAGYSEQFF.

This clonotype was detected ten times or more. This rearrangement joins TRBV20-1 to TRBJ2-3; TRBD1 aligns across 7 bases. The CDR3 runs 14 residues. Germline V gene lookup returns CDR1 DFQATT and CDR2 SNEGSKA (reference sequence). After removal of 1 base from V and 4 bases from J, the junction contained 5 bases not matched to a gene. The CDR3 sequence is CSARGTGAPDTQYF. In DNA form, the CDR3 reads TGCAGTGCTAGAGGTACAGGGGCCCCAGATACGCAGTATTTT.

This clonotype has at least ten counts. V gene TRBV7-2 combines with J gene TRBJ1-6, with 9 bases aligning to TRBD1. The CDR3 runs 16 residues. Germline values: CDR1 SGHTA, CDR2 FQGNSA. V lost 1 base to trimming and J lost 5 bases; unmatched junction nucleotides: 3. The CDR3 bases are TGTGCCAGCAGCTTAGTAGGGACAGGGAATAATTCACCCCTCCACTTT. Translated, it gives CASSLVGTGNNSPLHF.

In DNA form, the CDR3 reads TGTGCCACCAGTGATCGCGGGGGGAGCTCTGGGGCCAACGTCCTGACTTTC. This translates into CATSDRGGSSGANVLTF. The gene calls are TRBV24-1 and TRBJ2-6; 8 nucleotides agree with TRBD2. The CDR3 length is 17 residues. The V and J ends lost 3 bases and 0 bases, in that order; junction bases with no gene match: 3. Germline values: CDR1 KGHDR, CDR2 SFDVKD.

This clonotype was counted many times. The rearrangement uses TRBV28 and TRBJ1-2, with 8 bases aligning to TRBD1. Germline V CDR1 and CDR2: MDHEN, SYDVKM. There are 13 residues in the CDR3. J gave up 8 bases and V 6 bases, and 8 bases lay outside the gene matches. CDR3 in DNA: TGTGCCAGCAGACAGGACAGGGTGCGGGGCTACACCTTC. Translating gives CASRQDRVRGYTF.

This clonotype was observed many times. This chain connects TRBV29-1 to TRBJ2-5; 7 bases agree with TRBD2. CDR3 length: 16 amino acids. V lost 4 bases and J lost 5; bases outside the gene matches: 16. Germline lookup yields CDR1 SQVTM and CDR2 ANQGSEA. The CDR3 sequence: CSVGDQTSRNGETQYF. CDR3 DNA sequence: TGCAGCGTTGGGGACCAGACTAGCCGAAACGGGGAGACCCAGTACTTC.

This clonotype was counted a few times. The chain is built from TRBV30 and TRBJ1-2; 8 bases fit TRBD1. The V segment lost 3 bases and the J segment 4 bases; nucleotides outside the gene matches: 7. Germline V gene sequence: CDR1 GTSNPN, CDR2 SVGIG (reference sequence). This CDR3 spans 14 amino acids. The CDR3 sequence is CAWRTTGEGYGYTF. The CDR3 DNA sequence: TGTGCCTGGAGGACGACAGGGGAGGGCTATGGCTACACCTTC.

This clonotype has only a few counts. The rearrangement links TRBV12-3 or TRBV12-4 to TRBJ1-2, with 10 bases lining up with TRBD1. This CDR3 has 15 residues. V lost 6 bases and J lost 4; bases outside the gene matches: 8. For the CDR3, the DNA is TGTGCCAGCAGACGGACAGGGGGAGCGGGCTATGGCTACACCTTC. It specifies CASRRTGGAGYGYTF.

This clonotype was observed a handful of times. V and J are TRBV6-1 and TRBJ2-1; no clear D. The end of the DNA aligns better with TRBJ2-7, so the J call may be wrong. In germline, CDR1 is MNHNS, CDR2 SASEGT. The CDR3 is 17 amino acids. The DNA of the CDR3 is TGTGCCAGCAGTACACCCCGCGGAGAGACCTCCTACAATGAGCAGTACTTC. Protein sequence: CASSTPRGETSYNEQYF.

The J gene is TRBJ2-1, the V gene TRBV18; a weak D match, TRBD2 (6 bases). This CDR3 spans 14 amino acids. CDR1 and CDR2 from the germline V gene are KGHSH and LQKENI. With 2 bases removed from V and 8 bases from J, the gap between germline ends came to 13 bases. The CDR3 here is CASSPWREYHEQFF. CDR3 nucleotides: TGTGCCAGCTCACCATGGAGGGAGTATCATGAGCAGTTCTTC.

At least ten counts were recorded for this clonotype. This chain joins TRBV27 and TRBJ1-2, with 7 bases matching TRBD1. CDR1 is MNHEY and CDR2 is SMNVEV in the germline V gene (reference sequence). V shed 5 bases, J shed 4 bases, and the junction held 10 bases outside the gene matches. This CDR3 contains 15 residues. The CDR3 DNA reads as TGTGCCAGCAGTCTTACAGGGGCCTCGGTCTATGGCTACACCTTC. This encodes CASSLTGASVYGYTF.

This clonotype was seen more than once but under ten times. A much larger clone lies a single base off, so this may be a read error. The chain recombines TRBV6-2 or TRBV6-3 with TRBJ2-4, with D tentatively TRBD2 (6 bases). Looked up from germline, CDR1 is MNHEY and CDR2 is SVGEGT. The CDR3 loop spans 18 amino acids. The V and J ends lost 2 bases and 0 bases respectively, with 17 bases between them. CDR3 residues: CASSYEVADTLAKNIQYF. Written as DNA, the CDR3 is TGTGCCAGCAGTTACGAGGTAGCGGACACACTAGCCAAAAACATTCAGTACTTC.

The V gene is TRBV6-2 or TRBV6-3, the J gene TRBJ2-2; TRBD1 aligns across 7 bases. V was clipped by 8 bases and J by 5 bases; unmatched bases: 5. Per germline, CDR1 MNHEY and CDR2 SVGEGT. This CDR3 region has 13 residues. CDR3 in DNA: TGTGCCAGCGGGTACAGGGGAACCGGGGAGCTGTTTTTT. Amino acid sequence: CASGYRGTGELFF.

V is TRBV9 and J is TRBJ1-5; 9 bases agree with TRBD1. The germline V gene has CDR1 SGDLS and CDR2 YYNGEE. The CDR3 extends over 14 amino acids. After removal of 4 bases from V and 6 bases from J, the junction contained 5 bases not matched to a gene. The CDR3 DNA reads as TGTGCCAGCAGCTTCGGACAGGGGTTTCAGCCCCAGCATTTT. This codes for CASSFGQGFQPQHF.

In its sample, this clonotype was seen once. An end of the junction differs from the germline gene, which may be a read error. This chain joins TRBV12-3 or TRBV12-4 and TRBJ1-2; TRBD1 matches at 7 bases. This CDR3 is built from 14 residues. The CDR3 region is CASISTGSNYGYTF. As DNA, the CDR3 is TGCGCCAGCATTTCGACAGGGTCTAACTATGGCTACACCTTC.